The source of this TCR beta chain is a study of T cell responses to AZD1222 COVID-19 vaccine. Whole-study findings and limits: A rise in Spike-specific TCR breadth and depth followed two AZD1222 doses. The reported proportion of spike-specific TCRs targeting unmutated variant regions was nearly half. Seropositive at baseline were only a handful of AZD1222 recipients. A mostly white British donor set with more females was recruited, and clonal diversity was possibly underestimated.

A remark on this clone: The target antigen is unknown.

Profiled with immunoSEQ multiplex PCR; TCRdb holds only in-frame clones, not every one. The table lists around 110,000 clones, about 90% of them singletons, with roughly 1.5% in the top ten. Germline V CDR1 and CDR2: SGDLS, YYNGEE. The junction had 4 bases not matched to a gene; V was cut back by 2 bases and J by 8 bases. This CDR3 has 14 residues. This sequence joins TRBV9 and TRBJ1-4; TRBD1 matches 9 bases. The sequenced sample was peripheral blood, obtained 28 days after the second AZD1222 dose. The origin of this receptor is an adult who received the AZD1222 COVID-19 vaccine. The CDR3 region is CASSVGQGKEKLFF. In nucleotides, the CDR3 is TGTGCCAGCAGCGTCGGACAGGGGAAAGAAAAACTGTTTTTT.